This T cell receptor (beta chain) was identified in a study of Ad26.COV2.S vaccination and SARS-CoV-2 variants. Study-wide results and limits: Vaccinated and placebo-treated recipients had similar non-spike TCR breadth. Analytic work on TCR breadth and depth might have understated the full extent of total T cell responses.

Comment on this clone: Its antigen remains unidentified.

Per the germline V gene, CDR1 is LGHDT and CDR2 is YNNKEL (reference sequence). Trimming took off 0 bases at V and 5 bases at J, with 10 bases between the two ends. The CDR3 has 14 residues. Only in-frame clones appear in the TCRdb table, and some are missing; sequencing was by immunoSEQ multiplex PCR. This table has tens of thousands of clones, approximately 77% appearing once. The sample here was peripheral blood, taken after recovery from COVID-19. The chain recombines TRBV3-1 (or the pseudogene TRBV3-2) with TRBJ1-2; D unclear. The clonotype originates from a human donor who had recovered from COVID-19. The CDR3 region has the DNA TGTGCCAGCAGCCAAGATTTTCTCGGGTATGGCTACACCTTC. This codes for CASSQDFLGYGYTF.